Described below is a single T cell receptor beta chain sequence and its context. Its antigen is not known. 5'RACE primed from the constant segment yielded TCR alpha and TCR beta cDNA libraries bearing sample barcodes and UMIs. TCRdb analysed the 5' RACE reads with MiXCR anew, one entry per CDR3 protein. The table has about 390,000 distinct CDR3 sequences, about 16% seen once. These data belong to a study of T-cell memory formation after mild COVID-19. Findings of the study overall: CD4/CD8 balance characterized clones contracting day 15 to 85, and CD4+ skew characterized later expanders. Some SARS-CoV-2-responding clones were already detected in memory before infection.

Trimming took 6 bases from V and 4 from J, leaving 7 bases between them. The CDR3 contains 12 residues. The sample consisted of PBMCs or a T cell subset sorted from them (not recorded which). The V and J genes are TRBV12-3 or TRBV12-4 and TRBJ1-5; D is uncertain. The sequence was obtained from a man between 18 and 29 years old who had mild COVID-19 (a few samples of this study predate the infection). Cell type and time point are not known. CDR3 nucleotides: TGTGCCAGCAGCACAGAAAATCAGCCCCAGCATTTT. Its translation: CASSTENQPQHF.